The entry that follows covers one TCR beta chain sequence. CDR1 SGHRS and CDR2 YFSETQ come from the germline V gene. The CDR3 contains 14 residues. V was pared by 0 bases and J by 5 bases, with 12 bases between. The sample comes from a study of blood T cell repertoires in COVID-19. Study in general: Some COVID-19 samples were acute and others convalescent; all came from the United States, Italy and Spain. PBMCs, B-cell-depleted T cells, or T cells provided the cDNA or gDNA that made up the material.

Source study methods: Reference gene primer amplification gave nucleated cell count estimates. TCRdb's copy holds only in-frame clones and misses some; the assay was immunoSEQ multiplex PCR. The V and J calls and clone size are taken from that table; D and trimming were inferred from the DNA. The sample comprises 95,000 to 100,000 clones, roughly nine tenths of which are singletons, and approximately 15% rests with the top ten. The specimen sequenced was peripheral blood. The V and J genes are TRBV5-1 and TRBJ2-7; TRBD2 is a possible D gene (5 bases). The sequence was obtained from a man aged 50 to 59 with acute or convalescent COVID-19. This chain's CDR3 is CASSLAGLSDEQYF. In DNA, the CDR3 is TGCGCCAGCAGCTTGGCTGGGCTTAGCGACGAGCAGTACTTC.